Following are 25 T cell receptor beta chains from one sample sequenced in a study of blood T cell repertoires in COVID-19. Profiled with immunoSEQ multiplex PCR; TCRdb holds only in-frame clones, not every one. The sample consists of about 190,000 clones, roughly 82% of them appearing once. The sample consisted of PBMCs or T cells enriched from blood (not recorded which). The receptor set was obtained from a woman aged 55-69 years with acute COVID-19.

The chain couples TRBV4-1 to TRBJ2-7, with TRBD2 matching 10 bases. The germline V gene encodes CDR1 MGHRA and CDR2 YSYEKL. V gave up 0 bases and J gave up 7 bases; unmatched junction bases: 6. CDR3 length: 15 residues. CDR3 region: CASSQEYPSGGEQYV. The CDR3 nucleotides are TGCGCCAGCAGCCAAGAGTATCCTAGCGGGGGAGAGCAGTACGTC.

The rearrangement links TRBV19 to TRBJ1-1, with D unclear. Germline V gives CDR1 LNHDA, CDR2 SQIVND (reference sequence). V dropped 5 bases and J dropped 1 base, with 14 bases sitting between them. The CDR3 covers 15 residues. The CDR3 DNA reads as TGTGCCAGTAGTTCACCCAGAGAGGCGAACACTGAAGCTTTCTTT. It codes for CASSSPREANTEAFF.

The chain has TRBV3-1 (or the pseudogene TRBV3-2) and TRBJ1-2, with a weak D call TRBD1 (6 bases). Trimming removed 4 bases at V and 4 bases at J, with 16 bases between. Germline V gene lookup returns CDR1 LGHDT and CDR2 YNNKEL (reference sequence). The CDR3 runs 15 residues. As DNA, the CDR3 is TGTGCCAGCAGCCCCTACACACAGGGCTTCTATGGCTACACCTTC. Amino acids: CASSPYTQGFYGYTF.

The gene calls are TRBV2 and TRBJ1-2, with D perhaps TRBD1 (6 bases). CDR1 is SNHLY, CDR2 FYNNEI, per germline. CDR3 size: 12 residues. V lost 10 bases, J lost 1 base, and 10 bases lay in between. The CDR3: CATTGFNYGYTF. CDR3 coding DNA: TGTGCCACCACAGGGTTTAACTATGGCTACACCTTC.

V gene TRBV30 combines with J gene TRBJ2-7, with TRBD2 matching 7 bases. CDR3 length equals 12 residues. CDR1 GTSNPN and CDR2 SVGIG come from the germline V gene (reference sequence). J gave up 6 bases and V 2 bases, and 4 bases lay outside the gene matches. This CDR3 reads CAWSWGGLEQYV. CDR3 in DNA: TGTGCCTGGAGTTGGGGAGGGCTCGAGCAGTACGTC.

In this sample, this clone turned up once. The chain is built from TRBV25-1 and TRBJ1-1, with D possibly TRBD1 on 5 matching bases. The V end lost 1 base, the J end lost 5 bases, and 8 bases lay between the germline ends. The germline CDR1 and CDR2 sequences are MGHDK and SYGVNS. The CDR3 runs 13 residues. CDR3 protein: CASSELTVTEAFF. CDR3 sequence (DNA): TGTGCCAGCAGTGAATTGACAGTGACTGAAGCTTTCTTT.

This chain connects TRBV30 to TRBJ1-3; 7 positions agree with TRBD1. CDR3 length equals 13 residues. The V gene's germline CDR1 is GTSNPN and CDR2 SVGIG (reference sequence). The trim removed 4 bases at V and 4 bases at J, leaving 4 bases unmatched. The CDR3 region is CAWIPGQGNTIYF. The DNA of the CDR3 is TGTGCCTGGATCCCGGGACAGGGAAACACCATATATTTT.

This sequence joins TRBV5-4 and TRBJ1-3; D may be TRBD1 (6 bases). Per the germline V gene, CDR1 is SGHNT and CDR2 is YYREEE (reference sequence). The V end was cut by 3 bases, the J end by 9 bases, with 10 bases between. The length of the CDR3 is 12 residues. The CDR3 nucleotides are TGTGCCAGCAGCTCCCCAGGGGTCACCATATATTTT. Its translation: CASSSPGVTIYF.

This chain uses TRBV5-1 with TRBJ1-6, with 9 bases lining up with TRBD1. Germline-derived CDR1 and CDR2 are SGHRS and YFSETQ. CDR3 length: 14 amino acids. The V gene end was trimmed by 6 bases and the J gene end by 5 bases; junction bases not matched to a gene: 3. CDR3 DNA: TGCGCCAGCACCCGGGACAGGGATAATTCACCCCTCCACTTT. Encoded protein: CASTRDRDNSPLHF.

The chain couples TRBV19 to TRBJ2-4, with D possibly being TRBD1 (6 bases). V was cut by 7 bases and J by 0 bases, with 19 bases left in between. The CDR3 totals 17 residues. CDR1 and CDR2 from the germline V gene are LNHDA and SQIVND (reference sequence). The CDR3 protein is CASNPGARGVAKNIQYF. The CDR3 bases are TGTGCCAGTAACCCAGGGGCCCGGGGTGTAGCCAAAAACATTCAGTACTTC.

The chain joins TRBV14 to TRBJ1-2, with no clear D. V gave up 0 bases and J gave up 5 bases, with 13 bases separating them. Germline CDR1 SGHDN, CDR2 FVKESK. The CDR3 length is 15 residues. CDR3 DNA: TGTGCCAGCAGCCAAGACGTCCAGGCCCTATATGGCTACACCTTC. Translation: CASSQDVQALYGYTF.

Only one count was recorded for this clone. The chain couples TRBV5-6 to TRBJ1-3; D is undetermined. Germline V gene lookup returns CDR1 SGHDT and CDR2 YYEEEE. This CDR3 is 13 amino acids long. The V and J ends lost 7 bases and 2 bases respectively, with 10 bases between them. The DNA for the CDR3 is TGTGCCAGCTCACGGAGGGCTGGAAACACCATATATTTT. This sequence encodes CASSRRAGNTIYF.

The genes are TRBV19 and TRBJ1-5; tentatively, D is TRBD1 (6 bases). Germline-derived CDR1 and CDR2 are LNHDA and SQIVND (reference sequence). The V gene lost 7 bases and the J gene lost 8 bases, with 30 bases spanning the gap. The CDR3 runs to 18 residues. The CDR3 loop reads CASTGQMLNFLKGEPQHF. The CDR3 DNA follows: TGTGCCAGTACCGGACAGATGTTAAATTTTCTCAAAGGTGAGCCCCAGCATTTT. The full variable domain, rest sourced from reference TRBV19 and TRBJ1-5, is DGGITQSPKYLFRKEGQNVTLSCEQNLNHDAMYWYRQDPGQGLRLIYYSQIVNDFQKGDIAEGYSVSREKKESFPLTVTSAQKNPTAFYLCASTGQMLNFLKGEPQHFGDGTRLSIL.

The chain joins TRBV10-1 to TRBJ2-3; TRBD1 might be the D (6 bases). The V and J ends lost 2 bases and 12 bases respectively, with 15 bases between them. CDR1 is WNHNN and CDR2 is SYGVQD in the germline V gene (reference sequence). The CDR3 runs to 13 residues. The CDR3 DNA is TGCGCCAGCAGTGAGGGAAGGGACACGCGTCAGTATTTT. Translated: CASSEGRDTRQYF.

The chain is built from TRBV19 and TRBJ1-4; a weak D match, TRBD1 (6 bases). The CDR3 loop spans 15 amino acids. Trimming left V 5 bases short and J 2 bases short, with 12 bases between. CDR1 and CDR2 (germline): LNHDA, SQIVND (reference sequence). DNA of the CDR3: TGTGCCAGTAGTCCTAGGGGGGGGACTAATGAAAAACTGTTTTTT. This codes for CASSPRGGTNEKLFF.

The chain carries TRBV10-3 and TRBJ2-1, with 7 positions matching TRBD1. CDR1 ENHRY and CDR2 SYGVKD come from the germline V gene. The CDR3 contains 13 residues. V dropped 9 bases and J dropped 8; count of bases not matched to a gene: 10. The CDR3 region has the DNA TGTGCCATAGTACAGGGGCCTGGACATGAGCAGTTCTTC. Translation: CAIVQGPGHEQFF.

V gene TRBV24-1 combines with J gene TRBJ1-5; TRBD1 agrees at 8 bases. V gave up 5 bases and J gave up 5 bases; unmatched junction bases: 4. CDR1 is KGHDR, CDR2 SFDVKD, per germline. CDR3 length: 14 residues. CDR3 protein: CATSGTGNDQPQHF. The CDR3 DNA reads TGTGCCACCAGTGGGACAGGGAATGATCAGCCCCAGCATTTT.

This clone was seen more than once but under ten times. The CDR3 sequence is CASSLGHQNTEAFF. The CDR3 region has the DNA TGCGCCAGCAGCTTGGGACACCAGAACACTGAAGCTTTCTTT. The rearrangement links TRBV5-1 to TRBJ1-1; D is uncertain. The CDR3 loop spans 14 amino acids. The V gene's germline CDR1 is SGHRS and CDR2 YFSETQ. With 0 bases removed from V and 1 base from J, the gap between germline ends came to 7 bases. Filled out from reference TRBV5-1 and TRBJ1-1, the complete variable domain reads KAGVTQTPRYLIKTRGQQVTLSCSPISGHRSVSWYQQTPGQGLQFLFEYFSETQRNKGNFPGRFSGRQFSNSRSEMNVSTLELGDSALYLCASSLGHQNTEAFFGQGTRLTVV.

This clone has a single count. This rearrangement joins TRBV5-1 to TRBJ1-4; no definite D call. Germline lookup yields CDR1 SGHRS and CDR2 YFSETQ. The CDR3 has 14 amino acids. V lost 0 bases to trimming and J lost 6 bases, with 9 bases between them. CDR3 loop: CASSLDSGDEKLFF. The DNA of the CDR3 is TGCGCCAGCAGCTTGGATTCCGGGGATGAAAAACTGTTTTTT.

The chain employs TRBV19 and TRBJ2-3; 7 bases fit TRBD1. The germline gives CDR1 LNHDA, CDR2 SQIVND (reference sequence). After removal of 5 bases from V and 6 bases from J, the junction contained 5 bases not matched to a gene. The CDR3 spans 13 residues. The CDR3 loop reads CASSVGTEDTQYF. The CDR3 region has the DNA TGTGCCAGTAGTGTCGGGACAGAGGATACGCAGTATTTT.

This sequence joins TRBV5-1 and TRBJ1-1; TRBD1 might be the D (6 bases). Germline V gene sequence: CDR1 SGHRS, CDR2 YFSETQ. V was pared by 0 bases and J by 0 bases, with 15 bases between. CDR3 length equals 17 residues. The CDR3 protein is CASSLGGTTPMNTEAFF. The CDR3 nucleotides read TGCGCCAGCAGCTTGGGGGGGACAACCCCTATGAACACTGAAGCTTTCTTT.

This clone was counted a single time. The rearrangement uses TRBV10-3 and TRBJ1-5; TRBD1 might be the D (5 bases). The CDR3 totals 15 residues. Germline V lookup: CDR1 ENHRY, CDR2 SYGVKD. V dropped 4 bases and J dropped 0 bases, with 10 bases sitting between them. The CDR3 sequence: CAISGGGNSNQPQHF. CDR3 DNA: TGTGCCATCAGTGGGGGGGGAAATAGCAATCAGCCCCAGCATTTT.

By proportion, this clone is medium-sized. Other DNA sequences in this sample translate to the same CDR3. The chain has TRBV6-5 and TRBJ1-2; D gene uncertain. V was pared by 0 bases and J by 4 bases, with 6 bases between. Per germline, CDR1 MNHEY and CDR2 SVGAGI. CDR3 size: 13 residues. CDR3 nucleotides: TGTGCCAGCAGTTACTCGGGCAGCTATGGCTACACCTTC. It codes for CASSYSGSYGYTF.

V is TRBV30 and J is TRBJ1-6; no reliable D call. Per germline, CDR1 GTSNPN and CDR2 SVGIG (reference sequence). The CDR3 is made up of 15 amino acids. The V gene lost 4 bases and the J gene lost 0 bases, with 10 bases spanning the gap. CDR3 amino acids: CAWTGASSYNSPLHF. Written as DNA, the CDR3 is TGTGCCTGGACGGGAGCTAGCTCCTATAATTCACCCCTCCACTTT.

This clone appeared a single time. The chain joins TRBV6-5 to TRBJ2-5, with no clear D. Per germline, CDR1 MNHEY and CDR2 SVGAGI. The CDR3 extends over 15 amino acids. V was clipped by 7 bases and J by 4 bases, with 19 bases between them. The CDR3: CASTLRGAARETQYF. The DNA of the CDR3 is TGTGCCAGCACCCTTCGTGGTGCCGCGCGAGAGACCCAGTACTTC.